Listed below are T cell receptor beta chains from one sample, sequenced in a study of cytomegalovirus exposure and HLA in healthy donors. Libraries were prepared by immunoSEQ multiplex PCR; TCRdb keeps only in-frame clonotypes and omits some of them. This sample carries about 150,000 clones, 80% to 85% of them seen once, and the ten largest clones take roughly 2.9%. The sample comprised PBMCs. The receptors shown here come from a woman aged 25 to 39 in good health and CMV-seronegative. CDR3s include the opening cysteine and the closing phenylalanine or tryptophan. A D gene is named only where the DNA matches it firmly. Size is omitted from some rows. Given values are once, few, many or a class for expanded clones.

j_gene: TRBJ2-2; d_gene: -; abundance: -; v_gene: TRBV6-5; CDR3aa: CASSSGNTGELFF; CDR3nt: TGTGCCAGCAGTTCCGGGAACACCGGGGAGCTGTTTTTT
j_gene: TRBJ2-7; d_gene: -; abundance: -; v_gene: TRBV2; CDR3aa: CASSSPLRLSEKDEYEQYF; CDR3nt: TGTGCCAGCAGCTCACCACTACGACTGAGCGAAAAAGACGAATACGAGCAGTACTTC
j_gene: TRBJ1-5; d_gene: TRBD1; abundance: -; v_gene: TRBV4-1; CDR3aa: CASSQDRTGGQPQHF; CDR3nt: TGCGCCAGCAGCCAAGACCGGACAGGGGGACAGCCCCAGCATTTT
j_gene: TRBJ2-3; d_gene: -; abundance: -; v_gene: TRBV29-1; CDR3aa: CSVAGSTDTQYF; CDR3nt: TGCAGCGTTGCGGGGAGCACAGATACGCAGTATTTT
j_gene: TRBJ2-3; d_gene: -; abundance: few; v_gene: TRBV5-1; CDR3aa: CASSSRQGTDTQYF; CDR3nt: TGCGCCAGCAGCTCCCGACAGGGCACAGATACGCAGTATTTT
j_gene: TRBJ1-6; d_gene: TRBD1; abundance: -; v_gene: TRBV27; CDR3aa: CASSLDRTTASPLHF; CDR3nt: TGTGCCAGCAGTCTGGACAGGACGACGGCTTCACCCCTCCACTTT
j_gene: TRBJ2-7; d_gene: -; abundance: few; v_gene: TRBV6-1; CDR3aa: CASSSGPGFNYEQYF; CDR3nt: TGTGCCAGCAGTTCTGGACCGGGATTCAACTACGAGCAGTACTTC
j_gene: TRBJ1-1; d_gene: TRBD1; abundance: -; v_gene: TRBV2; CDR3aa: CASSFGTGGIEAFF; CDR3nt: TGTGCCAGCAGTTTCGGGACAGGGGGGATAGAAGCTTTCTTT
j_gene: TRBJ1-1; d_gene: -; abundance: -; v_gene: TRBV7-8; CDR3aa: CASSLVGEGPADTEAFF; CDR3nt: TGTGCCAGCAGCTTAGTGGGGGAGGGCCCCGCGGACACTGAAGCTTTCTTT
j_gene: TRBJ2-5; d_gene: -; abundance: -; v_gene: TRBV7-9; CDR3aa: CASSLGGAGLPVPQYF; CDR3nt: TGTGCCAGCAGCTTAGGGGGAGCTGGCCTTCCTGTACCCCAGTACTTC
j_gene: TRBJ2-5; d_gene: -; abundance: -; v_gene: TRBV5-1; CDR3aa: CASSLAARWEETQYF; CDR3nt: TGCGCCAGCAGCTTGGCGGCCAGGTGGGAAGAGACCCAGTACTTC
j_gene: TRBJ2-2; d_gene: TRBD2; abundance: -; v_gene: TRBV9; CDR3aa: CASSSRGGSTGELFF; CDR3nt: TGTGCCAGCAGCTCCCGCGGGGGGTCCACCGGGGAGCTGTTTTTT
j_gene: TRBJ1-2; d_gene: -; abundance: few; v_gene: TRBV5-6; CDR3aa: CASSLGRGEDYGYTF; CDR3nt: TGTGCCAGCAGCTTGGGACGGGGGGAGGACTATGGCTACACCTTC
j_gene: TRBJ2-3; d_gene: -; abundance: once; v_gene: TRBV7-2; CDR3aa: CASSPSGSRTDTQYF; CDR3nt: TGTGCCAGCAGCCCCTCCGGGAGCCGCACAGATACGCAGTATTTT
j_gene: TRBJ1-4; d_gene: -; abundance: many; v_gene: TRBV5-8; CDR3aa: CASSPWIQELFF; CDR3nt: TGTGCCAGCAGCCCCTGGATACAGGAACTGTTTTTT
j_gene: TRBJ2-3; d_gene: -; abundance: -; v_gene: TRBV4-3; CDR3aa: CASSRGGTDTQYF; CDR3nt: TGCGCCAGCAGCCGGGGGGGCACAGATACGCAGTATTTT
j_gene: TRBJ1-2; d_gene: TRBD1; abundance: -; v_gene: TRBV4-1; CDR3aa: CASSPDRVVGYGYTF; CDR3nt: TGCGCCAGCAGCCCCGACAGGGTGGTAGGCTATGGCTACACCTTC
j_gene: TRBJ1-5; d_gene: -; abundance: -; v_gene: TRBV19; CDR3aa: CASSIAGTAYSNQPQHF; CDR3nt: TGTGCCAGTAGTATAGCCGGGACTGCATATAGCAATCAGCCCCAGCATTTT
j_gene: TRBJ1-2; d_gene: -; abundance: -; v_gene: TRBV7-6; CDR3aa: CASSLGPGEPNYGYTF; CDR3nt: TGTGCCAGCAGCTTAGGCCCGGGAGAACCTAACTATGGCTACACCTTC
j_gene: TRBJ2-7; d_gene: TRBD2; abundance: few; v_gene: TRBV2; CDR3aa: CASSGLAGGLYEQYF; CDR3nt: TGTGCCAGCAGTGGACTAGCGGGAGGACTCTACGAGCAGTACTTC
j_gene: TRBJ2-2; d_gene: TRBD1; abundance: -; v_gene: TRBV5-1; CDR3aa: CASSRDRAGGELFF; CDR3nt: TGCGCCAGCAGTCGGGACAGGGCTGGCGGGGAGCTGTTTTTT
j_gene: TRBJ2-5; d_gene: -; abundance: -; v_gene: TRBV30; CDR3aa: CAWSVGVAPETQYF; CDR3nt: TGTGCCTGGAGTGTAGGGGTAGCCCCAGAGACCCAGTACTTC
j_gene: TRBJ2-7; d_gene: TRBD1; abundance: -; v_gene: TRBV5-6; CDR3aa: CASSPDLQGAGYEQYF; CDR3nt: TGTGCCAGCAGCCCGGACCTACAGGGGGCGGGCTACGAGCAGTACTTC
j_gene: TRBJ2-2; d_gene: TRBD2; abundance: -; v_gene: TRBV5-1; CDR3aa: CASSLSGTSVVTGELFF; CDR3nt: TGCGCCAGCAGCTTGTCCGGGACTAGCGTAGTGACCGGGGAGCTGTTTTTT
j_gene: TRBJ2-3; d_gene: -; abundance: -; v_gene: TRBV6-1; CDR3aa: CASSALSYEMQYF; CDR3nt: TGTGCCAGCAGCGCCCTCTCTTACGAGATGCAGTATTTT
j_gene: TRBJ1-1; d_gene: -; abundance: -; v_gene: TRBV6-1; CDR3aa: CASSEALGVSTEAFF; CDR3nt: TGTGCCAGCAGTGAAGCCCTCGGGGTTAGCACTGAAGCTTTCTTT
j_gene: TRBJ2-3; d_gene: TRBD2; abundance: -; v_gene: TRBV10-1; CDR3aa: CASSETSGLSTDTQYF; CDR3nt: TGCGCCAGCAGTGAGACTAGCGGGCTTTCCACAGATACGCAGTATTTT
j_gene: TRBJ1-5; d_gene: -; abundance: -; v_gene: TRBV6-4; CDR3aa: CASSYGDTGPNQPQHF; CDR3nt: TGTGCCAGCAGTTACGGGGACACCGGCCCCAATCAGCCCCAGCATTTT
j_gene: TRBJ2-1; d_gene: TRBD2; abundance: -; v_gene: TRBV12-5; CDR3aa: CASGLVPQASGLYNEQFF; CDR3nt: TGTGCTAGTGGTTTGGTACCCCAGGCTAGCGGGTTATACAATGAGCAGTTCTTC
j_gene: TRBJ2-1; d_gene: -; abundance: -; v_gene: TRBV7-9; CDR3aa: CASSSSSRSYNEQFF; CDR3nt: TGTGCCAGCAGCTCCTCCTCTCGCTCCTACAATGAGCAGTTCTTC
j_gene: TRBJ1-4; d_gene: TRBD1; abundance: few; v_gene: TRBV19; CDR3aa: CASSITGGYEKLFF; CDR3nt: TGTGCCAGTAGTATCACAGGGGGGTATGAAAAACTGTTTTTT
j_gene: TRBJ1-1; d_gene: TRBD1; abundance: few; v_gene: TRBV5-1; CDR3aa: CASSFDRGLTEAFF; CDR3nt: TGCGCCAGCAGCTTCGACAGGGGGCTTACTGAAGCTTTCTTT
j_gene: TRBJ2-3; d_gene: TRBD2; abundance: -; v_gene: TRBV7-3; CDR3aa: CASSSRLAGDSTDTQYF; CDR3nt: TGTGCCAGCAGCTCCCGACTAGCGGGGGATAGCACAGATACGCAGTATTTT
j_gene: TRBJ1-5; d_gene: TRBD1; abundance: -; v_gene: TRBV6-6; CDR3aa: CACSGTGDQPQHF; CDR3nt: TGTGCCTGCTCCGGGACAGGGGATCAGCCCCAGCATTTT
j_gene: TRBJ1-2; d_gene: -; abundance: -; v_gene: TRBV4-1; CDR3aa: CASSQVGGYTF; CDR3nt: TGCGCCAGCAGCCAAGTGGGCGGCTACACCTTC
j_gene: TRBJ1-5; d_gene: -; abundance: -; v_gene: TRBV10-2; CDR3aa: CASTGQWNQPQHF; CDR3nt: TGCGCCAGCACTGGACAATGGAATCAGCCCCAGCATTTT
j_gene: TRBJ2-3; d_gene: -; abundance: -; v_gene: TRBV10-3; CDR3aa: CAISDRPSMSTQYF; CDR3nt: TGTGCCATCAGTGACCGCCCCTCGATGAGCACGCAGTATTTT
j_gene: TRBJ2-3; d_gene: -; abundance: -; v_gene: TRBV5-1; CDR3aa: CASATTRGLTDTQYF; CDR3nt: TGCGCCAGCGCTACAACCAGGGGTCTTACAGATACGCAGTATTTT
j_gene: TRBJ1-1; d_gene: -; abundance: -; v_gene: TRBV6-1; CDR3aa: CATNNRDTNTEAFF; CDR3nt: TGTGCCACCAATAACCGGGACACGAACACTGAAGCTTTCTTT
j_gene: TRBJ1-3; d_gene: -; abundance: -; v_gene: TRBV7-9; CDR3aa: CASSPPGGNTIYF; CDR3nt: TGTGCCAGCAGCCCCCCCGGGGGAAACACCATATATTTT
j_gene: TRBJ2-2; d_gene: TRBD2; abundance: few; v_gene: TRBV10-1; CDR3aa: CASSELRLAGVGELFF; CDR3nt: TGCGCCAGCAGTGAGTTGAGACTAGCGGGAGTCGGGGAGCTGTTTTTT
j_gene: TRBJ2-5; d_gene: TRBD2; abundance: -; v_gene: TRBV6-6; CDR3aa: CASSSLTSGRIETQYF; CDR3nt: TGTGCCAGCAGTTCGCTCACTAGCGGGAGAATAGAGACCCAGTACTTC
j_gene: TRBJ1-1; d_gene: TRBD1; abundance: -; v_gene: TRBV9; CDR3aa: CASSVASSGGNTEAFF; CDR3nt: TGTGCCAGCAGCGTAGCATCGTCAGGGGGGAACACTGAAGCTTTCTTT
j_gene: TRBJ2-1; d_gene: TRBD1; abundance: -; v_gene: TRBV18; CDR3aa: CASSPGTGNEQFF; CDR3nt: TGTGCCAGCTCACCCGGGACAGGTAATGAGCAGTTCTTC
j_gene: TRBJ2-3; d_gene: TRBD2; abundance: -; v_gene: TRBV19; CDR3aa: CASGLAGDTQYF; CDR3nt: TGTGCCAGCGGACTAGCAGGAGATACGCAGTATTTT
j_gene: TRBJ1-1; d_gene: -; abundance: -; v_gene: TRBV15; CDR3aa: CATSAQGGTEAFF; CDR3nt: TGTGCCACCAGCGCCCAGGGAGGGACTGAAGCTTTCTTT
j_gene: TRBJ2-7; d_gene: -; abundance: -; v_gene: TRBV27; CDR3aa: CASSLIGVSRKQYF; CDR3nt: TGTGCCAGCAGTTTGATAGGGGTTTCCCGCAAGCAGTACTTC